This T cell receptor beta chain was identified in a study of T cells in Graves' hyperthyroidism and ophthalmopathy. General study results and limits: Ophthalmopathy onset followed model prediction by a median about six months. Also found in blood were most expanded thyroid clonotypes above 0.001.

TCR beta CDR3 sequences were amplified from RNA transcripts. First-round RT-PCR of the TCR CDR3 relied on the HTBI primer set. TCRdb reprocessed the multiplex PCR reads with MiXCR, giving one entry per CDR3 protein. The table has 300,000 to 500,000 distinct CDR3 sequences, over 12% seen once. Ophthalmopathy cases met thresholds of Clinical Activity Score at least 3, NOSPECS grade at least 4 and duration under 3 months. Uncontrolled infection, other autoimmune disease, pregnancy or lactation disqualified patients from enrolment. V shed 4 bases and J 0 bases; nucleotides not matched to a gene: 5. This CDR3 comprises 14 residues. Looked up from germline, CDR1 is GTSNPN and CDR2 is SVGIG (reference sequence). This clonotype occurred many times. Its antigen is not known.

The clonotype was recovered from a man aged 50-60 years with Graves' ophthalmopathy. Sequenced: blood. The chain couples TRBV30 to TRBJ1-1; 7 nucleotides line up with TRBD1. Here the CDR3 DNA reads TGTGCCTGGACCATAGACAGGGTGAACACTGAAGCTTTCTTT. Translating it yields CAWTIDRVNTEAFF.